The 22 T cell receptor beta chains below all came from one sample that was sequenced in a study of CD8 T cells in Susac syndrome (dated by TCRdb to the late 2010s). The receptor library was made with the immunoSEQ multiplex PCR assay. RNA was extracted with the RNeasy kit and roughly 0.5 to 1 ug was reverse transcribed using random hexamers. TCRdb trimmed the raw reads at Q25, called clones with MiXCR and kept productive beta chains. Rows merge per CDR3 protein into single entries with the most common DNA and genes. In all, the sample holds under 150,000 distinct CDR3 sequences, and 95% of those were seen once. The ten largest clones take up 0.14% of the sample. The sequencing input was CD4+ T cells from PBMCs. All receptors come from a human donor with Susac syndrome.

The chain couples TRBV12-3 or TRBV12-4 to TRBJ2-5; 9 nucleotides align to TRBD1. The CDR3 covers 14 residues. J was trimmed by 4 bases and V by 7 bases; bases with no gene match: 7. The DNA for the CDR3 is TGTGCCAGCACCCACAGGGGGCGGGGAGAGACCCAGTACTTC. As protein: CASTHRGRGETQYF.

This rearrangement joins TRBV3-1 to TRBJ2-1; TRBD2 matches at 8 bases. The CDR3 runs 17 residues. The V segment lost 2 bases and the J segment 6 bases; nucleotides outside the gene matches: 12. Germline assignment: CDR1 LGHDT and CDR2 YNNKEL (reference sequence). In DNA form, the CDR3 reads TGTGCCAGCAGCCAACTAAAGGGACTAGGGAGGGCCAATGAGCAGTTCTTC. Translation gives CASSQLKGLGRANEQFF.

In DNA form, the CDR3 reads TGTGCCAGCAGCACACGAGGACAGCAAGAGACCCAGTACTTC. Translating it yields CASSTRGQQETQYF. The chain uses TRBV9 and TRBJ2-5; D may be TRBD1 (6 bases). V was pared by 4 bases and J by 2 bases, with 12 bases between. The CDR3 contains 14 residues. Germline values: CDR1 SGDLS, CDR2 YYNGEE.

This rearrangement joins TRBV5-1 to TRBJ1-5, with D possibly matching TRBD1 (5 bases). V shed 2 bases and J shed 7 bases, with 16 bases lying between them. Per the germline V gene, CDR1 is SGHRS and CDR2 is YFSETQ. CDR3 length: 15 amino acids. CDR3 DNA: TGCGCCAGCAGCTTCTCCGGGGCTTCAGAGCAGCCCCAGCATTTT. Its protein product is CASSFSGASEQPQHF.

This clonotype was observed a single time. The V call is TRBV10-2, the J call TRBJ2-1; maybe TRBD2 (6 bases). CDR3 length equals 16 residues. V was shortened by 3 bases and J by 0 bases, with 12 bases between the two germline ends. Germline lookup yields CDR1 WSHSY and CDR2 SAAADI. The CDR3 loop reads CASSDLGGSSYNEQFF. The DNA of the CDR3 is TGCGCCAGCAGTGACTTGGGAGGTAGCTCCTACAATGAGCAGTTCTTC.

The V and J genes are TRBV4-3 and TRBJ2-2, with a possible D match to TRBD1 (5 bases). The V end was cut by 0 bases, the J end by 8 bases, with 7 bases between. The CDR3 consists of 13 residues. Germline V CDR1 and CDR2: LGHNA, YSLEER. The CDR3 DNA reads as TGCGCCAGCAGCCAAGAAGGGGTGGGGGAGCTGTTTTTT. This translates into CASSQEGVGELFF.

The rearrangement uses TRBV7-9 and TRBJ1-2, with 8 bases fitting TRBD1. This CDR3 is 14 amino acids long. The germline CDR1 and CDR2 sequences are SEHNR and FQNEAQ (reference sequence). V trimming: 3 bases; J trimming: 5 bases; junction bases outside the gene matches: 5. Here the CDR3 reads CASSFGQGVYGYTF. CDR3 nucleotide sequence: TGTGCCAGCAGCTTTGGACAGGGCGTTTATGGCTACACCTTC. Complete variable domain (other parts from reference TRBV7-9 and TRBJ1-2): DTGVSQNPRHKITKRGQNVTFRCDPISEHNRLYWYRQTLGQGPEFLTYFQNEAQLEKSRLLSDRFSAERPKGSFSTLEIQRTEQGDSAMYLCASSFGQGVYGYTFGSGTRLTVV.

The CDR3 loop reads CASSSSGSLSYEQYF. The CDR3 bases are TGTGCCAGCAGCTCCAGCGGGAGTCTCTCCTACGAGCAGTACTTC. This chain joins TRBV7-2 and TRBJ2-7; TRBD2 aligns across 8 bases. J gave up 0 bases and V 4 bases, and 5 bases lay outside the gene matches. The CDR3 runs to 15 residues. Germline lookup yields CDR1 SGHTA and CDR2 FQGNSA.

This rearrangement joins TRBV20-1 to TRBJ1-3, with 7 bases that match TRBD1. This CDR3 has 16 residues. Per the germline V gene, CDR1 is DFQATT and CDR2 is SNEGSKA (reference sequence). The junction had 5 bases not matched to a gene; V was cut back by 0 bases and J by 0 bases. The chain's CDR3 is CSARDADRDSGNTIYF. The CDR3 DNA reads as TGCAGTGCTAGAGATGCCGACAGGGACTCTGGAAACACCATATATTTT.

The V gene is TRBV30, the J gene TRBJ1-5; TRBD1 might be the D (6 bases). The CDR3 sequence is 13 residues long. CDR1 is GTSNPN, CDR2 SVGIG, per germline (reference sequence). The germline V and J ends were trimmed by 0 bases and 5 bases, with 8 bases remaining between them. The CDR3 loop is CAWSVQGYQPQHF. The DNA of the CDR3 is TGTGCCTGGAGTGTACAGGGATATCAGCCCCAGCATTTT.

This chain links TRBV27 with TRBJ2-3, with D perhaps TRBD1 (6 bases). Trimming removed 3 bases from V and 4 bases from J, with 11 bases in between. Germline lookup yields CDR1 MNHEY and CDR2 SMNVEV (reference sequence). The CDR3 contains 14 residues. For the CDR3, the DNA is TGTGCCAGCAGTTTCTCCAGGGGCGCAGATACGCAGTATTTT. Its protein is CASSFSRGADTQYF.

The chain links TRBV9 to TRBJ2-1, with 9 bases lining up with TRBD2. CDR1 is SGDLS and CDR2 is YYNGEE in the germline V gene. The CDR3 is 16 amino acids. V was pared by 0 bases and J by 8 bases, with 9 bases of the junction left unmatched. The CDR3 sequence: CASSVAEGGRADEQFF. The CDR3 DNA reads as TGTGCCAGCAGCGTAGCTGAGGGCGGGAGGGCAGATGAGCAGTTCTTC.

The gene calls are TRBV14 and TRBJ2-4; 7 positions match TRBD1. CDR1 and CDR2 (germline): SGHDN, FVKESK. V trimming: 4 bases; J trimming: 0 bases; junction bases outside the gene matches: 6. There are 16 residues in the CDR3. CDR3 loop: CASSPGTAIAKNIQYF. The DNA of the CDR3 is TGTGCCAGCAGCCCCGGGACAGCCATAGCCAAAAACATTCAGTACTTC.

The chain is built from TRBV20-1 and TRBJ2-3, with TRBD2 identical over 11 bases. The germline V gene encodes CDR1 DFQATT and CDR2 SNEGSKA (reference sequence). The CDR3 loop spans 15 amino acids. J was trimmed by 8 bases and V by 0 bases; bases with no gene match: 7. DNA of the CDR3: TGCAGTGCTAGAGACGCACTAGCGGGAGAGGGTACGCAGTATTTT. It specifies CSARDALAGEGTQYF.

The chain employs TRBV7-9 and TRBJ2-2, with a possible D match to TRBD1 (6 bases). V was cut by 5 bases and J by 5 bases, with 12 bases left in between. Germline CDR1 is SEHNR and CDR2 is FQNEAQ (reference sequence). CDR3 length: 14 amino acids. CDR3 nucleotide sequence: TGTGCCAGCAGCACCTTTGACAGGACCGGGGAGCTGTTTTTT. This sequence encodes CASSTFDRTGELFF.

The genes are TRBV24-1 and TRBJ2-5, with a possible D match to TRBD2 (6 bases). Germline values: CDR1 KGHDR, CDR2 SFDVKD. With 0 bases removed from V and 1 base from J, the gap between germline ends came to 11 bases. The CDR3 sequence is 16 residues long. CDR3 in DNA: TGTGCCACCAGTGATTTGTCCCGGGACTCCCAAGAGACCCAGTACTTC. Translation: CATSDLSRDSQETQYF.

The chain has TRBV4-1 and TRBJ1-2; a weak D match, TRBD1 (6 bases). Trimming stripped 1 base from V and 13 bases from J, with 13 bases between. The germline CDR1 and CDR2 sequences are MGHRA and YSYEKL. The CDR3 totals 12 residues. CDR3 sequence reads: CASSQGGGERTF. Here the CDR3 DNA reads TGCGCCAGCAGCCAAGGTGGGGGCGAGCGCACCTTC.

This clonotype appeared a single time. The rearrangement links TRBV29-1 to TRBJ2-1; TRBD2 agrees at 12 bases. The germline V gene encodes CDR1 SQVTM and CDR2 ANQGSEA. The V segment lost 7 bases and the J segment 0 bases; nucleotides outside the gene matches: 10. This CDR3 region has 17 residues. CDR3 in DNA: TGCAGCGCCTTTTCCAGGACTAGCGGGACCTCCTACAATGAGCAGTTCTTC. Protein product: CSAFSRTSGTSYNEQFF.

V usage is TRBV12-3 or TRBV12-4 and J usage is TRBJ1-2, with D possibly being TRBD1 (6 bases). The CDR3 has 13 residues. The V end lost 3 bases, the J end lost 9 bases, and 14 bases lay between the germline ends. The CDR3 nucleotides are TGTGCCAGCAGTTTTAAGGGGGGCTCGAGCTACACCTTC. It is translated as CASSFKGGSSYTF.

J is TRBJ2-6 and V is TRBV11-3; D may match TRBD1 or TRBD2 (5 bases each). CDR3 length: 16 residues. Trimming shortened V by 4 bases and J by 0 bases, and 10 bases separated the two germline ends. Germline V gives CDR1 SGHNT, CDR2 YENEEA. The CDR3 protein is CASSWGPSSGANVLTF. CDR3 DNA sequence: TGTGCCAGCAGCTGGGGACCGAGCTCTGGGGCCAACGTCCTGACTTTC.

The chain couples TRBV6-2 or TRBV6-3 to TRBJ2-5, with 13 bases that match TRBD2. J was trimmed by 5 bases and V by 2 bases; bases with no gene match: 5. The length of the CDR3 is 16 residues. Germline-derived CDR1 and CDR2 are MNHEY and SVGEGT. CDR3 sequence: CASSYRRLAGGETQYF. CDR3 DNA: TGTGCCAGCAGTTACCGCCGACTAGCGGGGGGTGAGACCCAGTACTTC.

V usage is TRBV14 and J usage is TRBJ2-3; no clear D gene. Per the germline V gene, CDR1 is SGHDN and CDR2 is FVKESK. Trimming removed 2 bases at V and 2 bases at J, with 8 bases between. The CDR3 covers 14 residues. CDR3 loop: CASSQLIVTDTQYF. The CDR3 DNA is TGTGCCAGCAGCCAATTGATCGTCACAGATACGCAGTATTTT.